The 29 T cell receptor beta chains presented below share a single source sample, sequenced in a study of technical replicates of blood from a few donors. The data were produced by immunoSEQ multiplex PCR, yet TCRdb's version contains in-frame clones alone and is incomplete. The sample consists of some 80,000 clones, approximately 94% of them appearing once. Sequencing input: T cells isolated from PBMCs. Receptors originate from a human donor in good health.

This sequence joins TRBV11-2 and TRBJ2-2, with 8 bases lining up with TRBD1. From germline, CDR1 is SGHAT and CDR2 FQNNGV. J was trimmed by 4 bases and V by 4 bases; bases with no gene match: 5. CDR3 length: 15 amino acids. CDR3 protein: CASSYTGGTTGELFF. The CDR3 DNA reads TGTGCCAGCAGCTATACAGGGGGGACCACCGGGGAGCTGTTTTTT.

This rearrangement joins TRBV15 to TRBJ2-7; D possibly corresponds to TRBD1 (8 bases). The V end was cut by 4 bases, the J end by 4 bases, with 17 bases between. The CDR3 consists of 15 residues. CDR1 and CDR2 from the germline V gene are LNHNV and YYDKDF (reference sequence). CDR3 residues: CATSKQGGLIYEQYF. In DNA form, the CDR3 reads TGTGCCACCAGCAAACAGGGGGGACTAATATACGAGCAGTACTTC. Complete variable domain (other parts from reference TRBV15 and TRBJ2-7): DAMVIQNPRYQVTQFGKPVTLSCSQTLNHNVMYWYQQKSSQAPKLLFHYYDKDFNNEADTPDNFQSRRPNTSFCFLDIRSPGLGDTAMYLCATSKQGGLIYEQYFGPGTRLTVT.

The chain is built from TRBV23-1 and TRBJ1-4, with D unresolved. TRBV23-1 is assigned to the ORF class and has an uncertain function. The CDR3 extends over 16 amino acids. Trimming took off 1 base at V and 4 bases at J, with 13 bases between the two ends. The CDR3 region is CASSQLSGPVNEKLFF. Here the CDR3 DNA reads TGCGCCAGCAGTCAATTGAGCGGGCCCGTTAATGAAAAACTGTTTTTT.

The rearrangement uses TRBV30 and TRBJ2-1, with 9 bases fitting TRBD2. J gave up 9 bases and V 4 bases, and 7 bases lay outside the gene matches. The CDR3 totals 13 residues. Germline values: CDR1 GTSNPN, CDR2 SVGIG (reference sequence). The CDR3 is CAWTRTSVSEQFF. The DNA of the CDR3 is TGTGCCTGGACCAGGACTAGCGTAAGTGAGCAGTTCTTC.

The V gene is TRBV6-5, the J gene TRBJ2-5; TRBD2 matches 11 bases. In germline, CDR1 is MNHEY, CDR2 SVGAGI. V dropped 5 bases and J dropped 5; count of bases not matched to a gene: 4. The CDR3 contains 14 residues. The CDR3 DNA sequence: TGTGCCAGCAGTCCCTGGACTAGCGGGGAGACCCAGTACTTC. It specifies CASSPWTSGETQYF.

The V gene is TRBV10-3, the J gene TRBJ2-3, with a tentative D call TRBD2 (6 bases). The CDR3 has 13 residues. The germline gives CDR1 ENHRY, CDR2 SYGVKD. With 9 bases removed from V and 0 bases from J, the gap between germline ends came to 10 bases. CDR3: CAITGTSTDTQYF. The CDR3 DNA sequence: TGTGCCATTACCGGGACTAGCACAGATACGCAGTATTTT.

The V and J genes are TRBV5-1 and TRBJ2-2; 7 nucleotides line up with TRBD1. V shed 0 bases and J 5 bases; nucleotides not matched to a gene: 7. The germline V gene has CDR1 SGHRS and CDR2 YFSETQ. This CDR3 is 16 amino acids long. The CDR3 protein is CASSLGGTRGTGELFF. The CDR3 region has the DNA TGCGCCAGCAGCTTGGGGGGTACCAGGGGGACCGGGGAGCTGTTTTTT.

The rearrangement joins TRBV19 to TRBJ2-7; D is perhaps TRBD2 (5 bases). Germline values: CDR1 LNHDA, CDR2 SQIVND (reference sequence). Trimming pared 3 bases from V and 2 bases from J, leaving 14 bases between. There are 15 residues in the CDR3. Here the CDR3 DNA reads TGTGCCAGTAGTATCTTCAGAGGGAACCCCTACGAGCAGTACTTC. It specifies CASSIFRGNPYEQYF. Full variable domain (missing parts from reference TRBV19 and TRBJ2-7): DGGITQSPKYLFRKEGQNVTLSCEQNLNHDAMYWYRQDPGQGLRLIYYSQIVNDFQKGDIAEGYSVSREKKESFPLTVTSAQKNPTAFYLCASSIFRGNPYEQYFGPGTRLTVT.

The chain has TRBV6-4 and TRBJ2-4; tentative D call: TRBD1 (6 bases). Trimming left V 9 bases short and J 2 bases short, with 11 bases between. This CDR3 has 13 amino acids. CDR1 and CDR2 from the germline V gene are MRHNA and SNTAGT. CDR3 DNA: TGTGCCAGAGGGGACAAGACCAAAAACATTCAGTACTTC. Its protein is CARGDKTKNIQYF.

In DNA, the CDR3 is TGTGCCAGCAGTTTATCGGCGGGTTGGCAAGAGACCCAGTACTTC. It specifies CASSLSAGWQETQYF. The chain combines TRBV27 with TRBJ2-5; D might be TRBD2 (5 bases). CDR1 MNHEY and CDR2 SMNVEV come from the germline V gene (reference sequence). V lost 0 bases and J 2 bases, leaving 10 bases between the germline ends. This CDR3 comprises 15 residues.

The chain joins TRBV5-3 to TRBJ2-1; the match to TRBD2 covers 7 bases. TRBV5-3 carries the ORF label, with uncertain function. The CDR3 sequence is 17 residues long. V was clipped by 1 base and J by 7 bases; unmatched bases: 14. As DNA, the CDR3 is TGTGCCAGAAGCTTGCAGGTCGGGGGAGGGCCGGTGAATGAGCAGTTCTTC. It yields the protein CARSLQVGGGPVNEQFF.

The chain couples TRBV6-5 to TRBJ1-1, with 8 bases matching TRBD1. V was clipped by 2 bases and J by 5 bases; unmatched bases: 1. Germline CDR1 reads MNHEY; CDR2 reads SVGAGI. The CDR3 is made up of 13 amino acids. DNA of the CDR3: TGTGCCAGCAGTTACGGACAGGGAACTGAAGCTTTCTTT. Encoded protein: CASSYGQGTEAFF.

The chain joins TRBV5-4 to TRBJ2-7, with 9 bases that match TRBD1. Unmatched junction bases numbered 11, after V lost 5 bases and J lost 5 bases. This CDR3 region has 15 residues. Germline assignment: CDR1 SGHNT and CDR2 YYREEE (reference sequence). CDR3 DNA: TGTGCCAGCAGGGCAATGACAGGGGGATTTAACGAGCAGTACTTC. Protein product: CASRAMTGGFNEQYF.

The chain links TRBV7-9 to TRBJ2-7; 7 positions match TRBD2. CDR1 and CDR2 from the germline V gene are SEHNR and FQNEAQ (reference sequence). The trim removed 5 bases at V and 6 bases at J, leaving 10 bases unmatched. The length of the CDR3 is 14 residues. CDR3 sequence: CASSPLVGEGEQYF. The CDR3 DNA reads TGTGCCAGCAGCCCTTTGGTGGGGGAGGGCGAGCAGTACTTC.

The rearrangement links TRBV7-3 to TRBJ2-2; a possible D gene is TRBD1 (6 bases). Trimming pared 5 bases from V and 1 base from J, leaving 11 bases between. The CDR3 consists of 15 residues. Germline lookup yields CDR1 SGHTA and CDR2 FQGTGA. The CDR3 DNA reads as TGTGCCAGCAGCACACAGACAGGGAACACCGGGGAGCTGTTTTTT. This translates into CASSTQTGNTGELFF.

The V call is TRBV27, the J call TRBJ1-2; D uncertain. The V gene lost 0 bases and the J gene lost 8 bases, with 10 bases spanning the gap. The length of the CDR3 is 13 residues. Germline V gene data show CDR1 as MNHEY and CDR2 as SMNVEV (reference sequence). CDR3: CASSLSGPGGYTF. The CDR3 coding sequence is TGTGCCAGCAGTTTATCTGGGCCGGGGGGCTACACCTTC.

This rearrangement joins TRBV2 to TRBJ2-3; 11 bases match TRBD2. V was pared by 6 bases and J by 5 bases, with 4 bases of the junction left unmatched. Germline V lookup: CDR1 SNHLY, CDR2 FYNNEI. This CDR3 is 14 amino acids long. The CDR3 DNA follows: TGTGCCAGCAGCCTAACTAGCGGGAGAGATACGCAGTATTTT. Translated: CASSLTSGRDTQYF.

The rearrangement joins TRBV10-1 to TRBJ2-1; D is perhaps TRBD2 (5 bases). Trimming stripped 4 bases from V and 7 bases from J, with 20 bases between. The CDR3 is 16 residues long. Germline-derived CDR1 and CDR2 are WNHNN and SYGVQD (reference sequence). The CDR3 loop reads CASSGRRGMYGNEQFF. The CDR3 region has the DNA TGCGCCAGCAGTGGGAGAAGAGGGATGTATGGGAATGAGCAGTTCTTC.

The gene calls are TRBV11-2 and TRBJ1-5; the D is unclear. Trimming removed 5 bases from V and 6 bases from J, with 14 bases in between. Germline lookup yields CDR1 SGHAT and CDR2 FQNNGV. The CDR3 has 14 residues. CDR3: CASSRRGPSQPQHF. CDR3 bases: TGTGCCAGCAGCCGTAGAGGCCCAAGTCAGCCCCAGCATTTT. Full variable domain (rest looked up from reference TRBV11-2 and TRBJ1-5): EAGVAQSPRYKIIEKRQSVAFWCNPISGHATLYWYQQILGQGPKLLIQFQNNGVVDDSQLPKDRFSAERLKGVDSTLKIQPAKLEDSAVYLCASSRRGPSQPQHFGDGTRLSIL.

The V gene is TRBV10-1, the J gene TRBJ2-5, with D tentatively TRBD2 (5 bases). Germline V lookup: CDR1 WNHNN, CDR2 SYGVQD (reference sequence). Trimming took 5 bases from V and 5 from J, leaving 15 bases between them. This CDR3 has 14 amino acids. This chain's CDR3 is CASSSPGTRETQYF. The DNA for the CDR3 is TGCGCCAGCAGTTCTCCGGGAACTCGGGAGACCCAGTACTTC.

The chain couples TRBV14 to TRBJ1-2, with 8 bases that match TRBD1. The germline CDR1 and CDR2 sequences are SGHDN and FVKESK. The J segment lost 5 bases and the V segment lost 1 base, leaving 6 bases of the junction unmatched. The length of the CDR3 is 15 residues. The CDR3 sequence is CASSQGGTGRYGYTF. CDR3 sequence (DNA): TGTGCCAGCAGCCAAGGTGGGACAGGACGTTATGGCTACACCTTC.

The chain joins TRBV14 to TRBJ2-1; maybe TRBD2 (6 bases). V lost 4 bases, J lost 8 bases, and 9 bases lay in between. The CDR3 length is 12 residues. The germline V gene has CDR1 SGHDN and CDR2 FVKESK. The CDR3 bases are TGTGCCAGCAGCCGGAGGAGGGATGAGCAGTTCTTC. Its translation: CASSRRRDEQFF.

This rearrangement joins TRBV6-6 to TRBJ1-1; no firm D call. Germline assignment: CDR1 MNHNY and CDR2 SVGAGI (reference sequence). The CDR3 totals 16 residues. The ends were cut back, 0 bases at V and 4 bases at J, with 15 bases in the middle. In DNA, the CDR3 is TGTGCCAGCAGTTACTCTTGGACCCGTGAGGGCACTGAAGCTTTCTTT. Translated, it gives CASSYSWTREGTEAFF.

This rearrangement joins TRBV5-5 to TRBJ1-1; 7 bases are a match to TRBD1. V lost 1 base to trimming and J lost 8 bases; unmatched junction nucleotides: 8. This CDR3 contains 14 residues. Germline V CDR1 and CDR2: SGHKS, YYEKEE (reference sequence). The CDR3 sequence: CASSLHPGQREAFF. DNA of the CDR3: TGTGCCAGCAGCTTGCACCCGGGACAGCGGGAAGCTTTCTTT.

The chain uses TRBV27 and TRBJ2-3, with 9 bases identical to TRBD1. The V and J ends lost 5 bases and 5 bases, in that order; junction bases with no gene match: 8. This CDR3 spans 15 amino acids. Germline assignment: CDR1 MNHEY and CDR2 SMNVEV (reference sequence). The CDR3 bases are TGTGCCAGCAGTCCCCTTATGGGACAGGGAGATACGCAGTATTTT. This sequence encodes CASSPLMGQGDTQYF.

The chain has TRBV18 and TRBJ2-1, with a possible D match to TRBD1 (6 bases). The CDR3 totals 15 residues. Looked up from germline, CDR1 is KGHSH and CDR2 is LQKENI. V lost 1 base and J lost 6, with 13 bases in between. CDR3 DNA sequence: TGTGCCAGCTCACCACAGTTTGGGGGCCTCAATGAGCAGTTCTTC. This gives the protein CASSPQFGGLNEQFF.

This clone has just one count. The chain carries TRBV4-1 and TRBJ2-7, with 11 bases lining up with TRBD1. CDR1 and CDR2 (germline): MGHRA, YSYEKL. This CDR3 spans 15 amino acids. Trimming at V came to 2 bases and at J to 2 bases, leaving 2 bases not matched to a gene. The CDR3 loop reads CASSQPGQGAYEQYF. CDR3 coding DNA: TGCGCCAGCAGCCAACCGGGACAGGGGGCCTACGAGCAGTACTTC.

This chain uses TRBV5-1 with TRBJ2-6, with D possibly TRBD2 on 6 matching bases. CDR3 length: 17 amino acids. V lost 3 bases and J lost 4, with 17 bases in between. The germline CDR1 and CDR2 sequences are SGHRS and YFSETQ. The CDR3 spells CASSSSRGGSGANVLTF. The CDR3 nucleotides are TGCGCCAGCAGCTCCTCAAGGGGAGGCTCAGGGGCCAACGTCCTGACTTTC. Full variable domain (missing parts from reference TRBV5-1 and TRBJ2-6): KAGVTQTPRYLIKTRGQQVTLSCSPISGHRSVSWYQQTPGQGLQFLFEYFSETQRNKGNFPGRFSGRQFSNSRSEMNVSTLELGDSALYLCASSSSRGGSGANVLTFGAGSRLTVL.

This chain joins TRBV11-2 and TRBJ2-2, with a tentative D call TRBD1 (6 bases). Trimming stripped 7 bases from V and 4 bases from J, with 16 bases between. CDR3 length: 15 amino acids. The V gene's germline CDR1 is SGHAT and CDR2 FQNNGV. CDR3 loop: CASNKDRTLTGELFF. In nucleotides, the CDR3 is TGTGCCAGCAATAAGGACAGAACACTCACCGGGGAGCTGTTTTTT.